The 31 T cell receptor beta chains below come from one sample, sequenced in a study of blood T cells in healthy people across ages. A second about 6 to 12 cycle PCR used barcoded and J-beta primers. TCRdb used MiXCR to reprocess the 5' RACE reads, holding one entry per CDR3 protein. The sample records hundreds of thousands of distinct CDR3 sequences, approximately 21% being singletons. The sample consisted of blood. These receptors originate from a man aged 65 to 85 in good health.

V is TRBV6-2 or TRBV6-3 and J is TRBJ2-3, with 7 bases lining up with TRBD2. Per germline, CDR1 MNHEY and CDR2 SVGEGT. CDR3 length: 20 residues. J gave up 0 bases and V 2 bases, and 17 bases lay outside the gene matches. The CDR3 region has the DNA TGTGCCAGCAGTTACCCGAGCTCTAGCGGCTCAACCTCTAGCACAGATACGCAGTATTTT. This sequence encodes CASSYPSSSGSTSSTDTQYF.

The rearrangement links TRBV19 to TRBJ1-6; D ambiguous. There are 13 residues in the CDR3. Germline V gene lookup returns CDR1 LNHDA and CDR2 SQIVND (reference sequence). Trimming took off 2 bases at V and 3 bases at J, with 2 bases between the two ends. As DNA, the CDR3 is TGTGCCAGTAGTATATACTATAATTCACCCCTCCACTTT. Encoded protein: CASSIYYNSPLHF.

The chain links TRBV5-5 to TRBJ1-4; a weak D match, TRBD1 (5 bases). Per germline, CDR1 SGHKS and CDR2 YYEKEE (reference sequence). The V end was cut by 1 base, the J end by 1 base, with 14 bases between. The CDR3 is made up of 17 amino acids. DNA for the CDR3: TGTGCCAGCAGCTTGTCGTTGGGGCCGAGAACTAATGAAAAACTGTTTTTT. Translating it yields CASSLSLGPRTNEKLFF.

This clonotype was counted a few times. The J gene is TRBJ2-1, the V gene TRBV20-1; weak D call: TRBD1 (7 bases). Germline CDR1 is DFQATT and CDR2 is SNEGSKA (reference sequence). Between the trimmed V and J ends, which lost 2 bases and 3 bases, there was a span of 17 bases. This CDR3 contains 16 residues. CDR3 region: CSARSPWQGGYNEQFF. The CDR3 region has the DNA TGCAGTGCTAGATCACCCTGGCAGGGGGGCTACAATGAGCAGTTCTTC.

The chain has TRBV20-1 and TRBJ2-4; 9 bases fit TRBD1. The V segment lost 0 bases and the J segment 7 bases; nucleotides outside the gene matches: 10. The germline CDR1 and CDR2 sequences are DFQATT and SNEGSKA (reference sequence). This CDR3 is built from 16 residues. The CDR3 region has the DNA TGCAGTGCTAGAGAACCGGGACAGGGTTTATACAACATTCAGTACTTC. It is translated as CSAREPGQGLYNIQYF.

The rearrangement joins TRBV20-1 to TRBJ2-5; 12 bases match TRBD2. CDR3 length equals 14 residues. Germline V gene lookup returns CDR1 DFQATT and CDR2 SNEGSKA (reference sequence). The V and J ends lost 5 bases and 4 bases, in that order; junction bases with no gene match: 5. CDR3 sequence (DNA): TGCAGTGCTTTGGAGACTAGCGGGAGAGAGACCCAGTACTTC. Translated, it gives CSALETSGRETQYF.

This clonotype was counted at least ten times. For the CDR3, the DNA is TGTGCCAGCAGCTTAGATGGCGCGGATGTATACTTC. Protein: CASSLDGADVYF. This chain links TRBV2 with TRBJ2-5; D gene uncertain. Germline CDR1 reads SNHLY; CDR2 reads FYNNEI. V was trimmed by 6 bases and J by 14 bases, leaving 19 bases between them. The CDR3 extends over 12 amino acids.

CDR3 in amino acids: CASSSTSMNTEAFF. DNA of the CDR3: TGTGCCAGCAGTTCAACCTCTATGAACACTGAAGCTTTCTTT. The V and J genes are TRBV27 and TRBJ1-1; D is unresolved. The V and J ends lost 4 bases and 0 bases respectively, with 9 bases between them. Germline values: CDR1 MNHEY, CDR2 SMNVEV (reference sequence). This CDR3 spans 14 amino acids.

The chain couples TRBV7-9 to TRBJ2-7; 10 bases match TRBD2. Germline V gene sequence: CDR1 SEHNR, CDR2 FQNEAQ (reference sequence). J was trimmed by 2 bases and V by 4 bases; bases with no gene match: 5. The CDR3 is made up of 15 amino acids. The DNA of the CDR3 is TGTGCCAGCAGCTCCAGGACTAGCGGCCCCTACGAGCAGTACGTC. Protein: CASSSRTSGPYEQYV.

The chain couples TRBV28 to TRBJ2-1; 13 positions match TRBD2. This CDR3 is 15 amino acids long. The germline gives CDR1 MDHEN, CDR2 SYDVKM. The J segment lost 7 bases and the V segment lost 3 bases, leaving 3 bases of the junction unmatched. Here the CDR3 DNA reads TGTGCCAGCAGTTTGACTAGCGGGGGGAGGAATGAGCAGTTCTTC. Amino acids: CASSLTSGGRNEQFF.

As DNA, the CDR3 is TGCAGTGCTAGAGACCCTAGCGGGGGGCCAGATACGCAGTATTTT. This sequence encodes CSARDPSGGPDTQYF. The chain joins TRBV20-1 to TRBJ2-3; 11 bases are shared with TRBD2. The J segment lost 4 bases and the V segment lost 0 bases, leaving 3 bases of the junction unmatched. Germline V lookup: CDR1 DFQATT, CDR2 SNEGSKA (reference sequence). CDR3 size: 15 residues.

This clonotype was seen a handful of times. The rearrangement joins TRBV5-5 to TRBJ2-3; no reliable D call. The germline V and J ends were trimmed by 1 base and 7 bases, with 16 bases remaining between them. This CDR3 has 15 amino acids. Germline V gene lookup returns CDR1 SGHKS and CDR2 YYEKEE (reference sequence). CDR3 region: CASSLRADPANTQYF. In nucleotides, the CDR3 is TGTGCCAGCAGCTTGAGGGCGGACCCTGCCAATACGCAGTATTTT.

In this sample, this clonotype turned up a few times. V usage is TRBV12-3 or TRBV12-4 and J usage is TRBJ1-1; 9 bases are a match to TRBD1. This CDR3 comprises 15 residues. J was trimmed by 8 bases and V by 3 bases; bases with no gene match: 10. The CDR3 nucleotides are TGTGCCAGCAGTTTTGGGACAGGGAATTATTGGGAAGCTTTCTTT. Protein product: CASSFGTGNYWEAFF.

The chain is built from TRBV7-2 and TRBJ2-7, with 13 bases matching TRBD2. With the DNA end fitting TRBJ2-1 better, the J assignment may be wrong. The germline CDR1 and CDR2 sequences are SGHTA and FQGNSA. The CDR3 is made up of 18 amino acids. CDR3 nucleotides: TGTGCCAGCAGCTCAGCGGGACTAGCGGGGTTCTCCTACAATGAGCAGTTCTTC. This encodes CASSSAGLAGFSYNEQFF.

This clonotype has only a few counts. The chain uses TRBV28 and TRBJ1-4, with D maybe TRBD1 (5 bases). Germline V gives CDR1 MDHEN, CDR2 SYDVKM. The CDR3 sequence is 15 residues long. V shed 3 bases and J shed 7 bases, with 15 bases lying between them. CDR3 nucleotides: TGTGCCAGCAGTTTGTATGGGGCGGCTGGTGAAAAACTGTTTTTT. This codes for CASSLYGAAGEKLFF.

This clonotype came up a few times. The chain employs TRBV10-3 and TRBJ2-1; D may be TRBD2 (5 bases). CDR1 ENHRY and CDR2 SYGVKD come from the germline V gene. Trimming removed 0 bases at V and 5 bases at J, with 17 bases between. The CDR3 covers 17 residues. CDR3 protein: CAISESLSGSGDNEQFF. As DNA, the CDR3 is TGTGCCATCAGTGAGTCCCTGAGTGGGAGCGGCGACAATGAGCAGTTCTTC.

For the CDR3, the DNA is TGTGCCAGCAGCCCTCGAGGAAGGTCACCCCTCCACTTT. It translates to CASSPRGRSPLHF. The chain has TRBV14 and TRBJ1-6; D gene ambiguous. With 4 bases removed from V and 10 bases from J, the gap between germline ends came to 11 bases. The CDR3 covers 13 residues. Germline loops: CDR1 SGHDN, CDR2 FVKESK.

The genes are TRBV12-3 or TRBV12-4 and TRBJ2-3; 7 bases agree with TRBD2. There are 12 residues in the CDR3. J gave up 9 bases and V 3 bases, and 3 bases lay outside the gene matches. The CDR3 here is CASSFGLVTQYF. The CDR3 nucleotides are TGTGCCAGCAGTTTCGGACTAGTCACGCAGTATTTT.

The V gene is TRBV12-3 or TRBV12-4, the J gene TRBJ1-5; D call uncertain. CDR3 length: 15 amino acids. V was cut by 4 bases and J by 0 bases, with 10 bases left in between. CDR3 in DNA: TGTGCCAGCAGTTCTGGCACCAATAGCAATCAGCCCCAGCATTTT. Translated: CASSSGTNSNQPQHF.

The CDR3 bases are TGTGCCAGCAGCCCCCCCGGGACATTATACGAGCAGTACGTC. Amino acid sequence: CASSPPGTLYEQYV. The genes are TRBV7-9 and TRBJ2-7; D perhaps matches TRBD1 (6 bases). The CDR3 length is 14 residues. Trimming left V 5 bases short and J 4 bases short, with 15 bases between. Germline V gives CDR1 SEHNR, CDR2 FQNEAQ (reference sequence).

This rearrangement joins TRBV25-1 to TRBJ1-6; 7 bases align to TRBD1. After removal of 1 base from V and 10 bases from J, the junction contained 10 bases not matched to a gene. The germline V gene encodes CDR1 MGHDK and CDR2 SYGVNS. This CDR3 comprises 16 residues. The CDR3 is CASSELGSGGRSPLHF. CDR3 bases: TGTGCCAGCAGTGAATTAGGGTCAGGGGGACGGTCACCCCTCCACTTT.

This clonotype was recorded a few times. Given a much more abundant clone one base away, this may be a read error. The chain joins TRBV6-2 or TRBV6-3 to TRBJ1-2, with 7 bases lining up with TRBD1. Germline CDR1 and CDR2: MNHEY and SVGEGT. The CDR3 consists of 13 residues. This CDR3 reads CAGSRDRAYGYTF. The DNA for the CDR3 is TGTGCCGGCAGCCGGGACAGAGCATATGGCTACACCTTC.

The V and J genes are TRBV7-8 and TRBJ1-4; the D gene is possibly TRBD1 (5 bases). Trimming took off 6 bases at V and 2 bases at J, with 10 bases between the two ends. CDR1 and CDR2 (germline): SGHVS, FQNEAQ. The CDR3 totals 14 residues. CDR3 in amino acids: CASSVGVTNEKLFF. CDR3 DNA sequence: TGTGCCAGCAGTGTGGGGGTGACTAATGAAAAACTGTTTTTT.

CDR3 nucleotide sequence: TGTGCCAGCAGTCCCGGCTGGGGCGCGGGGAATGAGCAGTTCTTC. This codes for CASSPGWGAGNEQFF. The chain combines TRBV12-3 or TRBV12-4 with TRBJ2-1; D perhaps matches TRBD2 (6 bases). V lost 5 bases to trimming and J lost 7 bases, with 18 bases between them. The CDR3 extends over 15 amino acids.

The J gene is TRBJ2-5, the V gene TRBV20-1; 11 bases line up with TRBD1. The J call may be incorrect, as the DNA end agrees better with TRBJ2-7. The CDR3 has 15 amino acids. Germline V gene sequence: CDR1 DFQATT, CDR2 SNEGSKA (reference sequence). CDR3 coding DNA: TGCAGTGCTAGAGATCCCGGACAGGGGGCTGACGAGCAGTACTTC. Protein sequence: CSARDPGQGADEQYF.

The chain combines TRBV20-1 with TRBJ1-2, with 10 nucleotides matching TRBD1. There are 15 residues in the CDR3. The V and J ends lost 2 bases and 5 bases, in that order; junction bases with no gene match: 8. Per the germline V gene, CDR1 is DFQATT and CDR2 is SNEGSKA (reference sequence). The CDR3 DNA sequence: TGCAGTGCTAGAAAAGGACAGGGGGAGGGGTATGGCTACACCTTC. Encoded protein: CSARKGQGEGYGYTF.

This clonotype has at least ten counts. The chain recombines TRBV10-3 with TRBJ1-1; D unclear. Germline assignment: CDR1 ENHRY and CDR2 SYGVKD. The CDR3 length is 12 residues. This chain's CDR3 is CASLAEDTEAFF. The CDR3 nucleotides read TGTGCGAGCTTAGCGGAAGACACTGAAGCTTTCTTT.

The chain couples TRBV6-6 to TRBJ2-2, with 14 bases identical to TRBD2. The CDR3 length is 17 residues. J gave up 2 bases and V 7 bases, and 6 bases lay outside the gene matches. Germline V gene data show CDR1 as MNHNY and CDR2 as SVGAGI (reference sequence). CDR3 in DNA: TGTGCCAGCACTACGGGACTAGCGGGAGTAAACACCGGGGAGCTGTTTTTT. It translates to CASTTGLAGVNTGELFF.

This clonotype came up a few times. As DNA, the CDR3 is TGTGCCAGCAGTCTCTGGAAGGCCAGGGGGGAGTACGAGCAGTACTTC. It codes for CASSLWKARGEYEQYF. The chain couples TRBV28 to TRBJ2-5; the D gene is possibly TRBD1 (7 bases). The J call could be wrong; TRBJ2-7 is a better fit for the DNA end. Germline values: CDR1 MDHEN, CDR2 SYDVKM. The CDR3 is 16 residues long.

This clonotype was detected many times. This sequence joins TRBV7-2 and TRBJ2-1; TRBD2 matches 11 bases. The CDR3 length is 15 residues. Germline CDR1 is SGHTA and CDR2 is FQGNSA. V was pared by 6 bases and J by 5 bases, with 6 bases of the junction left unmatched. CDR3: CASSLGGLADNEQFF. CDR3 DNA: TGTGCCAGCAGTCTAGGGGGACTAGCGGACAATGAGCAGTTCTTC.

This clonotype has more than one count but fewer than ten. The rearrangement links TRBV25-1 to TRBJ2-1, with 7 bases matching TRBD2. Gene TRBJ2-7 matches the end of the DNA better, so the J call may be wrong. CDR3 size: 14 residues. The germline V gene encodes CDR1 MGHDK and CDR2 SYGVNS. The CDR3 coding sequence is TGTGCCAGCAGCAACTGCGGGAGTGGTTACGAGCAGTACGTC. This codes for CASSNCGSGYEQYV.